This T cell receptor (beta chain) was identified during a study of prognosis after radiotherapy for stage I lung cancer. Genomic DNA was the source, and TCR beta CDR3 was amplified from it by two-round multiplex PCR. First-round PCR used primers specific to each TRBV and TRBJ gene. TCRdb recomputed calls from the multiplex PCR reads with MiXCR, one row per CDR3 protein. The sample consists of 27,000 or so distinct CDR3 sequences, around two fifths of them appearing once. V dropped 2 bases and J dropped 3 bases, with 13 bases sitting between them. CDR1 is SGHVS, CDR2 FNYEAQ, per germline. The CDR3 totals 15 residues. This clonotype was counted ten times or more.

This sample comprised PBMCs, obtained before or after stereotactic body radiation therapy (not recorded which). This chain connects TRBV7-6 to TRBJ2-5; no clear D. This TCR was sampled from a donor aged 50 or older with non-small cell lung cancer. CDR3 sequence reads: CASSLFRTAKETQYF. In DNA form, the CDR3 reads TGTGCCAGCAGCTTATTTAGGACGGCCAAAGAGACCCAGTACTTC.